This passage covers 18 T cell receptor beta chains from one sample sequenced in a study of CD8+ T cells in alopecia areata. cDNA prepared by RNA extraction and subsequent reverse transcription served as the template for sequencing. TCRdb keeps only in-frame clones here, not all; method: immunoSEQ multiplex PCR. The sample has around 29,000 clones, about 74% seen once. Sequenced material: NKG2D-low CD8+ T cells sorted from blood. The origin of the receptors is a human donor with alopecia areata.

The chain carries TRBV27 and TRBJ2-4; possibly TRBD1 for D (5 bases). Trimming stripped 6 bases from V and 7 bases from J, with 19 bases between. Germline V gives CDR1 MNHEY, CDR2 SMNVEV (reference sequence). The CDR3 runs to 15 residues. The chain's CDR3 is CASSLGDSFRNIQYF. The CDR3 nucleotides read TGTGCCAGCAGCCTAGGGGATTCGTTCCGTAACATTCAGTACTTC.

This chain connects TRBV7-8 to TRBJ2-5; no clear D gene. Trimming stripped 4 bases from V and 2 bases from J, with 11 bases between. CDR1 and CDR2 from the germline V gene are SGHVS and FQNEAQ. The CDR3 is made up of 14 amino acids. The CDR3, as DNA: TGTGCCAGCAGCTCCCCCGGGCCGCAAGAGACCCAGTACTTC. This gives the protein CASSSPGPQETQYF.

V gene TRBV29-1 combines with J gene TRBJ2-1, with D possibly matching TRBD2 (5 bases). This CDR3 contains 13 residues. Trimming took 1 base from V and 5 from J, leaving 9 bases between them. Germline CDR1 SQVTM, CDR2 ANQGSEA. The CDR3 loop is CSVEGLRDNEQFF. For the CDR3, the DNA is TGCAGCGTTGAAGGACTAAGGGACAATGAGCAGTTCTTC.

The genes are TRBV2 and TRBJ2-7, with D perhaps TRBD1 or TRBD2 (6 bases each). Germline CDR1 and CDR2: SNHLY and FYNNEI. This CDR3 contains 16 residues. V was trimmed by 3 bases and J by 4 bases, leaving 19 bases between them. The CDR3 here is CASSDPRTTQGYEQYF. The CDR3 DNA is TGTGCCAGCAGTGACCCGCGGACTACCCAGGGGTACGAGCAGTACTTC.

The rearrangement uses TRBV30 and TRBJ2-7; 8 bases agree with TRBD2. Germline CDR1 reads GTSNPN; CDR2 reads SVGIG (reference sequence). CDR3 size: 14 residues. With V trimmed by 1 base and J by 1 base, 3 bases remained unmatched. This CDR3 is CAWSGTSPSYEQYF. The CDR3 DNA sequence: TGTGCCTGGAGTGGGACTAGCCCTTCCTACGAGCAGTACTTC. The variable domain in full, completed from reference TRBV30 and TRBJ2-7, reads SQTIHQWPATLVQPVGSPLSLECTVEGTSNPNLYWYRQAAGRGLQLLFYSVGIGQISSEVPQNLSASRPQDRQFILSSKKLLLSDSGFYLCAWSGTSPSYEQYFGPGTRLTVT.

This clone was seen a handful of times. The genes are TRBV7-9 and TRBJ1-4, with D perhaps matching TRBD1 (6 bases). Germline CDR1 SEHNR, CDR2 FQNEAQ (reference sequence). The CDR3 loop spans 12 amino acids. V gave up 2 bases and J gave up 12 bases, with 10 bases separating them. CDR3 protein: CASSLMGAQLFF. In DNA form, the CDR3 reads TGTGCCAGCAGCTTAATGGGGGCACAACTGTTTTTT.

The chain carries TRBV6-5 and TRBJ2-1; TRBD2 matches at 10 bases. Germline-derived CDR1 and CDR2 are MNHEY and SVGAGI. Unmatched junction bases numbered 2, after V lost 1 base and J lost 8 bases. The CDR3 totals 14 residues. The chain's CDR3 is CASSYFLAGDEQFF. CDR3 DNA sequence: TGTGCCAGCAGTTACTTTCTAGCGGGGGATGAGCAGTTCTTC.

As for this clone: The same CDR3 is also encoded by other DNA sequences in this sample. The CDR3, as DNA: TGCAGCGTTGCGGTTATGAACACTGAAGCTTTCTTT. This codes for CSVAVMNTEAFF. The rearrangement uses TRBV29-1 and TRBJ1-1; D unclear. CDR3 length equals 12 residues. V was pared by 4 bases and J by 0 bases, with 6 bases between. The germline gives CDR1 SQVTM, CDR2 ANQGSEA.

V is TRBV7-8 and J is TRBJ2-1, with TRBD2 identical over 9 bases. Looked up from germline, CDR1 is SGHVS and CDR2 is FQNEAQ. This CDR3 region has 17 residues. J was trimmed by 2 bases and V by 1 base; bases with no gene match: 6. This CDR3 is CASSLESAGGAYNEQFF. CDR3 bases: TGTGCCAGCAGCTTAGAGTCTGCGGGAGGGGCCTACAATGAGCAGTTCTTC.

In its sample, this clone was seen once. The rearrangement joins TRBV6-5 to TRBJ1-5, with D maybe TRBD1 (5 bases). The length of the CDR3 is 14 residues. V lost 5 bases and J 4 bases, leaving 12 bases between the germline ends. The germline V gene encodes CDR1 MNHEY and CDR2 SVGAGI. CDR3 region: CASSRGTENQPQHF. DNA for the CDR3: TGTGCCAGCAGTAGAGGGACGGAGAATCAGCCCCAGCATTTT.

This clone was detected a few times. The rearrangement uses TRBV6-4 and TRBJ2-3; possibly TRBD1 for D (6 bases). Trimming pared 4 bases from V and 3 bases from J, leaving 14 bases between. The length of the CDR3 is 15 residues. Germline CDR1 is MRHNA and CDR2 is SNTAGT. CDR3 in amino acids: CASSASGQPTDTQYF. In nucleotides, the CDR3 is TGTGCCAGCAGTGCCAGCGGACAGCCAACAGATACGCAGTATTTT.

V usage is TRBV7-9 and J usage is TRBJ2-7, with D possibly matching TRBD1 (6 bases). The length of the CDR3 is 15 residues. V lost 0 bases, J lost 3 bases, and 12 bases lay in between. Germline V gene lookup returns CDR1 SEHNR and CDR2 FQNEAQ (reference sequence). In nucleotides, the CDR3 is TGTGCCAGCAGCTTAGCCCAGGGGTCAGACTACGAGCAGTACTTC. Its translation: CASSLAQGSDYEQYF.

The chain carries TRBV30 and TRBJ2-7, with TRBD2 identical over 10 bases. V was pared by 6 bases and J by 0 bases, with 2 bases of the junction left unmatched. Germline V gene data show CDR1 as GTSNPN and CDR2 as SVGIG (reference sequence). This CDR3 has 13 amino acids. The CDR3 loop reads CACIAGGSYEQYF. For the CDR3, the DNA is TGTGCCTGTATAGCGGGAGGCTCCTACGAGCAGTACTTC.

The chain links TRBV7-8 to TRBJ2-3; 7 nucleotides align to TRBD2. Unmatched junction bases numbered 15, after V lost 3 bases and J lost 6 bases. The CDR3 length is 17 residues. Germline V gene lookup returns CDR1 SGHVS and CDR2 FQNEAQ. The CDR3 reads CASSFPSRTSNDDTQYF. As DNA, the CDR3 is TGTGCCAGCAGCTTCCCATCAAGGACTAGTAATGATGATACGCAGTATTTT.

The chain is built from TRBV7-9 and TRBJ2-1; 8 bases line up with TRBD1. CDR1 and CDR2 from the germline V gene are SEHNR and FQNEAQ (reference sequence). The V and J ends lost 2 bases and 6 bases, in that order; junction bases with no gene match: 18. This CDR3 contains 19 residues. CDR3 DNA sequence: TGTGCCAGCAGCTTACCATCGTCAGGGGGCGAAAGATCCGGCAATGAGCAGTTCTTC. Its protein product is CASSLPSSGGERSGNEQFF.

The chain is built from TRBV4-2 and TRBJ1-1; D call uncertain. The CDR3 covers 12 residues. Trimming took off 1 base at V and 6 bases at J, with 6 bases between the two ends. The V gene's germline CDR1 is LGHNA and CDR2 YNFKEQ. The CDR3 reads CASSQGLSEAFF. Here the CDR3 DNA reads TGTGCCAGCAGCCAAGGGCTCTCTGAAGCTTTCTTT.

The chain is built from TRBV27 and TRBJ2-7; tentatively, D is TRBD2 (6 bases). The CDR3 extends over 16 amino acids. From germline, CDR1 is MNHEY and CDR2 SMNVEV (reference sequence). Trimming pared 5 bases from V and 2 bases from J, leaving 19 bases between. Here the CDR3 reads CASSPTVGGLAYEQYF. CDR3 DNA: TGTGCCAGCAGTCCCACGGTAGGAGGGTTGGCCTACGAGCAGTACTTC.

The chain combines TRBV5-1 with TRBJ2-1; D gene ambiguous. The V end was cut by 4 bases, the J end by 6 bases, with 17 bases between. Germline-derived CDR1 and CDR2 are SGHRS and YFSETQ. The CDR3 is made up of 15 amino acids. This CDR3 reads CASSHGVGLGNEQFF. The CDR3 DNA follows: TGCGCCAGCAGCCATGGGGTAGGGTTAGGCAATGAGCAGTTCTTC. Variable domain in full (rest from reference TRBV5-1 and TRBJ2-1): KAGVTQTPRYLIKTRGQQVTLSCSPISGHRSVSWYQQTPGQGLQFLFEYFSETQRNKGNFPGRFSGRQFSNSRSEMNVSTLELGDSALYLCASSHGVGLGNEQFFGPGTRLTVL.